This T cell receptor (beta chain) was found in a study of response to subunit inactivated influenza vaccine. Study-wide points: A suggestion made by the authors is that each seasonal influenza vaccination recruits few new T cells.

This clonotype was seen a few times. The antigen is not known. TCRdb itself ran the RT-PCR reads through MiXCR, one entry per CDR3 protein. The table has hundreds of thousands of distinct CDR3 sequences, about 12% seen once. Sequencing used PBMCs from blood, obtained on the day of vaccination. This TCR was recovered from a man between 50 and 59 years old who received an inactivated influenza vaccine.

This CDR3 reads CASSMGLAGGTNEQFF. In DNA form, the CDR3 reads TGTGCCAGCAGCATGGGACTAGCGGGAGGGACCAATGAGCAGTTCTTC. This sequence joins TRBV11-3 and TRBJ2-1; 16 nucleotides line up with TRBD2. The V segment lost 5 bases and the J segment 6 bases; nucleotides outside the gene matches: 4. Germline V gives CDR1 SGHNT, CDR2 YENEEA. CDR3 length: 16 residues.